Listed below are T cell receptor beta chains from one sample, sequenced in a study of regulatory T cells in long-lasting Graves disease. TCRdb itself ran the multiplex PCR reads through MiXCR, one entry per CDR3 protein. The data hold under 500,000 distinct CDR3 sequences, with about a fifth observed a single time. The sample here was peripheral blood mononuclear cells (PBMCs), taken when the disease was refractory, from a patient treated with antithyroid drugs. Source of these receptors: a female donor with Graves disease. CDR3s include the opening cysteine and the closing phenylalanine or tryptophan. D genes are given only for firm matches. Size tells how often a clone was seen (once, few, many) or the class of an expanded clone, and some rows leave it out.

.	TRBV6-2/TRBV6-3	.	15	TRBJ1-3	CASSYAGSSGNTIYF	TGTGCCAGCAGTTACGCGGGGAGCTCTGGAAACACCATATATTTT
many	TRBV3-1	.	14	TRBJ2-7	CASSPENLAYEQYF	TGTGCCAGCAGCCCAGAGAACTTGGCCTACGAGCAGTACTTC
many	TRBV11-1	TRBD2	18	TRBJ2-7	CASSLDGLGTSASYEQYF	TGTGCCAGCAGCTTAGACGGACTTGGGACTAGCGCCTCCTACGAGCAGTACTTC
.	TRBV19	.	16	TRBJ1-5	CASRKPRTASDQPQHF	TGTGCCAGTAGAAAACCTAGGACAGCCAGCGATCAGCCCCAGCATTTT
.	TRBV6-1	TRBD1	19	TRBJ2-6	CASSQGRTGSYSGANVLTF	TGTGCCAGCAGCCAGGGGAGGACAGGGTCATACTCTGGGGCCAACGTCCTGACTTTC
many	TRBV12-3/TRBV12-4	.	13	TRBJ2-7	CASSSRESYEQYF	TGTGCCAGCAGCTCTAGAGAGTCTTACGAGCAGTACTTC
few	TRBV13	.	17	TRBJ2-7	CASSLMRGPQRSYEQYF	TGTGCCAGCAGCTTAATGAGGGGACCTCAACGCTCCTACGAGCAGTACTTC
many	TRBV6-5	TRBD1	16	TRBJ1-2	CASSSSPGQGARGYTF	TGTGCCAGCAGTTCGTCGCCGGGACAGGGGGCTCGTGGCTACACCTTC
many	TRBV30	TRBD1	13	TRBJ1-2	CASDRGTNYGYTF	TGTGCCTCGGACAGGGGGACTAACTATGGCTACACCTTC
few	TRBV5-1	TRBD2	14	TRBJ2-7	CASSFASGDYEQYF	TGCGCCAGCAGCTTCGCTAGCGGGGACTACGAGCAGTACTTC
.	TRBV7-9	.	16	TRBJ2-4	CASSANRVSAKNIQYF	TGTGCCAGCAGCGCCAACAGGGTGTCGGCCAAAAACATTCAGTACTTC
.	TRBV7-8	TRBD2	15	TRBJ2-3	CASSRTSGASDTQYF	TGTGCCAGCAGTCGGACTAGCGGGGCCTCAGATACGCAGTATTTT
.	TRBV7-9	.	13	TRBJ2-3	CASSLESADTQYF	TGTGCCAGCAGCTTAGAGAGCGCAGATACGCAGTATTTT
.	TRBV20-1	.	20	TRBJ2-2	CSARDLSGVGRGSNTGELFF	TGCAGTGCTAGAGATCTGTCGGGGGTGGGGCGGGGATCGAACACCGGGGAGCTGTTTTTT